The 10 T cell receptor beta chains in this list originate from one sample, sequenced in a study of shared clonotypes between healthy human individuals. Only in-frame clones appear in the TCRdb table, and some are missing; sequencing was by immunoSEQ multiplex PCR. Counted here are approximately 840,000 clones, roughly 96% occurring once; the ten biggest clones make up under 0.25%. CD45RO negativity and positive selection for CCR7 defined naive CD8 cells, a population that excluded terminally differentiated effector memory CD45RA+ cells. Sequences were obtained from naive CD8+ T cells sorted from blood. The receptor source for this set is a man aged 25-45 years in good health.

The V call is TRBV28, the J call TRBJ1-2; 10 bases are shared with TRBD1. The CDR3 contains 15 residues. V lost 4 bases to trimming and J lost 6 bases; unmatched junction nucleotides: 8. Looked up from germline, CDR1 is MDHEN and CDR2 is SYDVKM. The CDR3 spells CASSSPRQGADGYTF. The CDR3 nucleotides are TGTGCCAGCAGTTCGCCGAGACAGGGGGCTGATGGCTACACCTTC.

As to this clone: Within the sample, other DNA sequences also encode this same CDR3. The chain joins TRBV15 to TRBJ1-2, with D maybe TRBD1 (6 bases). The V and J ends lost 0 bases and 3 bases respectively, with 8 bases between them. CDR3 length: 14 residues. In germline, CDR1 is LNHNV, CDR2 YYDKDF (reference sequence). The CDR3, as DNA: TGTGCCACCAGCAGAGATAGGGGGGACTATGGCTACACCTTC. Residues: CATSRDRGDYGYTF.

Concerning this clone: Other DNA variants within this sample encode the same CDR3. The V call is TRBV5-6, the J call TRBJ2-7; TRBD1 or TRBD2 may be the D gene (5 bases each). The germline V gene has CDR1 SGHDT and CDR2 YYEEEE. CDR3 size: 15 residues. V lost 0 bases to trimming and J lost 4 bases, with 14 bases between them. The CDR3 reads CASSLAGQGAYEQYF. The CDR3 DNA is TGTGCCAGCAGCTTGGCTGGCCAGGGAGCATACGAGCAGTACTTC.

The rearrangement links TRBV5-1 to TRBJ2-5; 8 positions agree with TRBD1. In germline, CDR1 is SGHRS, CDR2 YFSETQ. V shed 4 bases, J shed 2 bases, and the junction held 10 bases outside the gene matches. This CDR3 region has 16 residues. The CDR3, as DNA: TGCGCCAGCAGCCCAGACAGGGGTGGTCATCAAGAGACCCAGTACTTC. This gives the protein CASSPDRGGHQETQYF.

The chain carries TRBV9 and TRBJ2-1, with a possible D match to TRBD2 (7 bases). V gave up 3 bases and J gave up 0 bases, with 10 bases separating them. Germline V CDR1 and CDR2: SGDLS, YYNGEE. The CDR3 covers 15 residues. CDR3 region: CASSEGEGSYNEQFF. Here the CDR3 DNA reads TGTGCCAGCAGCGAGGGGGAGGGCTCCTACAATGAGCAGTTCTTC.

Details on this clone: One end of the junction is discordant with germline, which a read error may explain. The J gene is TRBJ2-1, the V gene TRBV20-1, with D possibly being TRBD1 (5 bases). The CDR3 is 11 residues long. Germline V gives CDR1 DFQATT, CDR2 SNEGSKA (reference sequence). The CDR3 here is CSAGHLQEPFF. For the CDR3, the DNA is TGCAGTGCTGGACATCTCCAGGAGCCGTTCTTC.

The DNA for the CDR3 is TGCAGCGTTCGAGCAGGGAACACTGAAGCTTTCTTT. Encoded protein: CSVRAGNTEAFF. This rearrangement joins TRBV29-1 to TRBJ1-1, with D hard to call. The germline CDR1 and CDR2 sequences are SQVTM and ANQGSEA. The CDR3 length is 12 residues. V lost 5 bases and J 1 base, leaving 8 bases between the germline ends.

The chain uses TRBV2 and TRBJ2-3; no clear D. The CDR3 sequence is 10 residues long. The ends were cut back, 7 bases at V and 5 bases at J, with 4 bases in the middle. Germline CDR1 and CDR2: SNHLY and FYNNEI. The CDR3 nucleotides read TGTGCCAGCAACGGAGATACGCAGTATTTT. This encodes CASNGDTQYF. Based on the CDR3 plus reference TRBV2 and TRBJ2-3, the full variable domain is EPEVTQTPSHQVTQMGQEVILRCVPISNHLYFYWYRQILGQKVEFLVSFYNNEISEKSEIFDDQFSVERPDGSNFTLKIRSTKLEDSAMYFCASNGDTQYFGPGTRLTVL.

The table lists this clone with a count of one. Different DNA sequences within this sample yield the same CDR3. The rearrangement uses TRBV6-5 and TRBJ2-3; 12 bases are a match to TRBD2. CDR3 length: 15 amino acids. Germline trimming cut 5 bases from V and 3 bases from J; bases unmatched to any gene: 3. CDR1 and CDR2 (germline): MNHEY, SVGAGI. The CDR3 DNA follows: TGTGCCAGCAGTCTCCTAGCGGGAGGGACAGATACGCAGTATTTT. It encodes CASSLLAGGTDTQYF.

The chain has TRBV7-2 and TRBJ2-2; a possible D gene is TRBD2 (5 bases). V was cut by 2 bases and J by 0 bases, with 10 bases left in between. Looked up from germline, CDR1 is SGHTA and CDR2 is FQGNSA. This CDR3 is built from 16 residues. CDR3 sequence: CASSLNSGANTGELFF. CDR3 bases: TGTGCCAGCAGCTTAAACAGCGGCGCGAACACCGGGGAGCTGTTTTTT.